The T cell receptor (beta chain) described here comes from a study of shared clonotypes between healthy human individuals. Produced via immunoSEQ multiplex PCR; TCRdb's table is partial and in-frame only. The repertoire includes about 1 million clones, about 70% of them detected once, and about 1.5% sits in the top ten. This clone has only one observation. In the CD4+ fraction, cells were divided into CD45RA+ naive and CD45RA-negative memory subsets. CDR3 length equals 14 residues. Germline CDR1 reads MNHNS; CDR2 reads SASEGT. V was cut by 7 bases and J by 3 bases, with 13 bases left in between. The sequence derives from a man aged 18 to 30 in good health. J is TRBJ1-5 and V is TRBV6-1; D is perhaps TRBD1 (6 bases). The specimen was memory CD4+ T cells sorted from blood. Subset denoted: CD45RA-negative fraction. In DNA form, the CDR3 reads TGTGCCAGCACCACACAGGGCCCCAATCAGCCCCAGCATTTT. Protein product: CASTTQGPNQPQHF.